A selection of T cell receptor beta chains follows, all from one sample in a study of control samples from healthy donors and cancer patients. Repertoires were generated with immunoSEQ multiplex PCR, while TCRdb's copy carries only in-frame clones and drops some. The sample has some 120,000 clones, just over 90% seen once. The specimen sequenced was PBMCs. The origin of the receptors is a man aged 50-60 years with head and neck cancer. Both conserved end residues are part of each CDR3. The D gene is left open where the match is weak. Expanded clones get a size class; other rows say once, few or many, or leave the size out.

CDR3 protein: CASSLNLGPVAATQYF
CDR3 DNA: TGTGCCAGCAGCTTAAACCTCGGGCCTGTCGCGGCTACGCAGTATTTT
clone size: once
J gene: TRBJ2-3
CDR3 length: 16
D gene: .
V gene: TRBV7-2

CDR3 protein: CASSFYGGGARETQYF
CDR3 DNA: TGTGCCAGCAGCTTTTATGGCGGGGGGGCCAGAGAGACCCAGTACTTC
clone size: .
J gene: TRBJ2-5
CDR3 length: 16
D gene: TRBD2
V gene: TRBV7-2

CDR3 protein: CASSSPLRDRVNEQYF
CDR3 DNA: TGTGCCAGCAGTTCCCCTCTCCGGGACAGAGTTAACGAGCAGTACTTC
clone size: .
J gene: TRBJ2-7
CDR3 length: 16
D gene: TRBD1
V gene: TRBV27

CDR3 protein: CASSNSGSYNEQFF
CDR3 DNA: TGTGCCAGCAGCAATAGCGGGAGCTACAATGAGCAGTTCTTC
clone size: .
J gene: TRBJ2-1
CDR3 length: 14
D gene: TRBD2
V gene: TRBV5-6

CDR3 protein: CASNDRERGEQFF
CDR3 DNA: TGTGCCAGCAACGACAGGGAAAGGGGTGAGCAGTTCTTC
clone size: .
J gene: TRBJ2-1
CDR3 length: 13
D gene: TRBD1
V gene: TRBV12-3/TRBV12-4

CDR3 protein: CASSLIAPALGSSGANVLTF
CDR3 DNA: TGTGCCAGCAGCCTAATAGCGCCAGCCCTTGGGTCCTCTGGGGCCAACGTCCTGACTTTC
clone size: .
J gene: TRBJ2-6
CDR3 length: 20
D gene: .
V gene: TRBV7-3

CDR3 protein: CASSFGQDEYGYTF
CDR3 DNA: TGTGCCAGCAGCTTCGGACAGGACGAATATGGCTACACCTTC
clone size: .
J gene: TRBJ1-2
CDR3 length: 14
D gene: TRBD1
V gene: TRBV5-4

CDR3 protein: CAWVSGIGLNSPLHF
CDR3 DNA: TGTGCCTGGGTGTCGGGAATTGGGCTCAATTCACCCCTCCACTTT
clone size: .
J gene: TRBJ1-6
CDR3 length: 15
D gene: .
V gene: TRBV30

CDR3 protein: CASSVGGQGYGANVLTF
CDR3 DNA: TGTGCCAGCAGCGTAGGGGGACAGGGGTACGGGGCCAACGTCCTGACTTTC
clone size: .
J gene: TRBJ2-6
CDR3 length: 17
D gene: TRBD1
V gene: TRBV9

CDR3 protein: CASSLTGVGYTF
CDR3 DNA: TGTGCCAGCAGTCTGACAGGGGTTGGCTACACCTTC
clone size: .
J gene: TRBJ1-2
CDR3 length: 12
D gene: TRBD1
V gene: TRBV12-3/TRBV12-4

CDR3 protein: CASSWRSDYEQYF
CDR3 DNA: TGTGCCAGCAGCTGGCGATCCGACTACGAGCAGTACTTC
clone size: .
J gene: TRBJ2-7
CDR3 length: 13
D gene: .
V gene: TRBV13

CDR3 protein: CSAIGTGKAFF
CDR3 DNA: TGCAGTGCTATCGGGACAGGGAAAGCTTTCTTT
clone size: .
J gene: TRBJ1-1
CDR3 length: 11
D gene: TRBD1
V gene: TRBV20-1

CDR3 protein: CASSSGGTNYGYTF
CDR3 DNA: TGCGCCAGCAGCAGTGGAGGTACTAACTATGGCTACACCTTC
clone size: .
J gene: TRBJ1-2
CDR3 length: 14
D gene: .
V gene: TRBV5-1

CDR3 protein: CASSFVNEQFF
CDR3 DNA: TGTGCCAGCAGCTTCGTTAATGAGCAGTTCTTC
clone size: .
J gene: TRBJ2-1
CDR3 length: 11
D gene: .
V gene: TRBV7-8

CDR3 protein: CASSYYSRRNEKLFF
CDR3 DNA: TGTGCCAGCAGCTACTACAGCCGACGGAATGAAAAACTGTTTTTT
clone size: .
J gene: TRBJ1-4
CDR3 length: 15
D gene: .
V gene: TRBV7-6

CDR3 protein: CASSEAGLAGAPGKNEQFF
CDR3 DNA: TGTGCCAGCAGTGAAGCCGGCCTAGCGGGGGCCCCGGGTAAAAATGAGCAGTTCTTC
clone size: .
J gene: TRBJ2-1
CDR3 length: 19
D gene: TRBD2
V gene: TRBV2

CDR3 protein: CASSLLGIGLDEQFF
CDR3 DNA: TGTGCCAGCAGCTTATTGGGCATAGGGTTAGATGAGCAGTTCTTC
clone size: .
J gene: TRBJ2-1
CDR3 length: 15
D gene: .
V gene: TRBV7-3

CDR3 protein: CASSLETGYQETQYF
CDR3 DNA: TGTGCCAGCAGCTTAGAGACAGGGTACCAAGAGACCCAGTACTTC
clone size: .
J gene: TRBJ2-5
CDR3 length: 15
D gene: TRBD1
V gene: TRBV13

CDR3 protein: CASSLADGDFTETQYF
CDR3 DNA: TGTGCCAGCAGCTTAGCAGACGGGGACTTCACGGAGACCCAGTACTTC
clone size: .
J gene: TRBJ2-5
CDR3 length: 16
D gene: .
V gene: TRBV7-6

CDR3 protein: CASSQSAGHGYTF
CDR3 DNA: TGTGCCAGCAGCCAGAGTGCGGGGCATGGCTACACCTTC
clone size: medium-sized
J gene: TRBJ1-2
CDR3 length: 13
D gene: .
V gene: TRBV3-1/TRBV3-2

CDR3 protein: CASIASTGELFF
CDR3 DNA: TGTGCCAGCATAGCTAGTACCGGGGAGCTGTTTTTT
clone size: .
J gene: TRBJ2-2
CDR3 length: 12
D gene: .
V gene: TRBV28

CDR3 protein: CASTPGTVYGEKLFF
CDR3 DNA: TGTGCCAGCACCCCTGGGACAGTATACGGAGAAAAACTGTTTTTT
clone size: once
J gene: TRBJ1-4
CDR3 length: 15
D gene: TRBD1
V gene: TRBV28

CDR3 protein: CASTLGGHEDTEAFF
CDR3 DNA: TGTGCCAGCACCCTCGGGGGGCATGAGGACACTGAAGCTTTCTTT
clone size: .
J gene: TRBJ1-1
CDR3 length: 15
D gene: .
V gene: TRBV6-5

CDR3 protein: CASSRQGSDTQYF
CDR3 DNA: TGTGCCAGCAGTCGACAGGGGTCGGATACGCAGTATTTT
clone size: .
J gene: TRBJ2-3
CDR3 length: 13
D gene: TRBD1
V gene: TRBV12-3/TRBV12-4

CDR3 protein: CASSQDLGDGELFF
CDR3 DNA: TGTGCCAGCAGCCAAGATCTAGGAGACGGGGAGCTGTTTTTT
clone size: .
J gene: TRBJ2-2
CDR3 length: 14
D gene: .
V gene: TRBV3-1/TRBV3-2

CDR3 protein: CASTARLDTQYF
CDR3 DNA: TGTGCCAGCACCGCCCGGTTAGATACGCAGTATTTT
clone size: .
J gene: TRBJ2-3
CDR3 length: 12
D gene: .
V gene: TRBV2

CDR3 protein: CASSFEGAREQYF
CDR3 DNA: TGTGCCAGCAGCTTTGAGGGGGCGCGAGAGCAGTACTTC
clone size: .
J gene: TRBJ2-7
CDR3 length: 13
D gene: TRBD1
V gene: TRBV5-4

CDR3 protein: CASSLLLRDTQYF
CDR3 DNA: TGTGCCAGCAGCTTACTACTCAGAGATACGCAGTATTTT
clone size: .
J gene: TRBJ2-3
CDR3 length: 13
D gene: .
V gene: TRBV7-3

CDR3 protein: CASSPGASPYEQYF
CDR3 DNA: TGTGCCAGTAGTCCAGGGGCTAGTCCGTACGAGCAGTACTTC
clone size: .
J gene: TRBJ2-7
CDR3 length: 14
D gene: .
V gene: TRBV19

CDR3 protein: CASSQGRVGTEAFF
CDR3 DNA: TGTGCCAGCAGCCAAGGTAGGGTGGGAACTGAAGCTTTCTTT
clone size: once
J gene: TRBJ1-1
CDR3 length: 14
D gene: .
V gene: TRBV3-1/TRBV3-2

CDR3 protein: CASSDQGGFTDTQYF
CDR3 DNA: TGTGCCAGCAGCGACCAAGGAGGGTTCACAGATACGCAGTATTTT
clone size: .
J gene: TRBJ2-3
CDR3 length: 15
D gene: .
V gene: TRBV7-9

CDR3 protein: CASSLGFYAAGGSDTQYF
CDR3 DNA: TGTGCCAGCAGCTTAGGCTTTTACGCAGCGGGGGGTTCGGATACGCAGTATTTT
clone size: .
J gene: TRBJ2-3
CDR3 length: 18
D gene: TRBD2
V gene: TRBV7-6

CDR3 protein: CASSFIGQYNEQFF
CDR3 DNA: TGTGCCAGCAGTTTTATTGGGCAGTACAATGAGCAGTTCTTC
clone size: .
J gene: TRBJ2-1
CDR3 length: 14
D gene: .
V gene: TRBV6-5

CDR3 protein: CASSRLNGELFF
CDR3 DNA: TGTGCCAGCAGCCGTCTTAACGGGGAGCTGTTTTTT
clone size: .
J gene: TRBJ2-2
CDR3 length: 12
D gene: .
V gene: TRBV11-2

CDR3 protein: CASTTSGQETQYF
CDR3 DNA: TGTGCCAGCACCACTAGCGGCCAAGAGACCCAGTACTTC
clone size: .
J gene: TRBJ2-5
CDR3 length: 13
D gene: TRBD2
V gene: TRBV6-5

CDR3 protein: CASSRSSTDTQYF
CDR3 DNA: TGTGCCAGCAGCCGATCTAGCACAGATACGCAGTATTTT
clone size: .
J gene: TRBJ2-3
CDR3 length: 13
D gene: .
V gene: TRBV7-3

CDR3 protein: CASSSGGSYNSPLHF
CDR3 DNA: TGTGCCAGCAGTTCGGGAGGTAGTTATAATTCACCCCTCCACTTT
clone size: .
J gene: TRBJ1-6
CDR3 length: 15
D gene: .
V gene: TRBV28

CDR3 protein: CAWSVSRGLTNEKLFF
CDR3 DNA: TGTGCCTGGAGTGTATCTAGGGGGCTAACTAATGAAAAACTGTTTTTT
clone size: .
J gene: TRBJ1-4
CDR3 length: 16
D gene: TRBD1
V gene: TRBV30

CDR3 protein: CASSPHGATEAFF
CDR3 DNA: TGTGCCAGCAGCCCACATGGGGCCACTGAAGCTTTCTTT
clone size: .
J gene: TRBJ1-1
CDR3 length: 13
D gene: .
V gene: TRBV7-2

CDR3 protein: CASSLYKGPEQYF
CDR3 DNA: TGTGCCAGCAGTTTATACAAGGGCCCCGAGCAGTACTTC
clone size: .
J gene: TRBJ2-7
CDR3 length: 13
D gene: .
V gene: TRBV27

CDR3 protein: CASSLWSTETQYF
CDR3 DNA: TGTGCCAGCAGTTTATGGAGCACGGAGACCCAGTACTTC
clone size: few
J gene: TRBJ2-5
CDR3 length: 13
D gene: .
V gene: TRBV27

CDR3 protein: CASSHPQGKRTEAFF
CDR3 DNA: TGTGCCAGCAGCCATCCCCAGGGGAAGCGGACTGAAGCTTTCTTT
clone size: .
J gene: TRBJ1-1
CDR3 length: 15
D gene: .
V gene: TRBV4-2

CDR3 protein: CASTPPRHPTVNTEAFF
CDR3 DNA: TGTGCCAGCACCCCCCCCCGACATCCAACAGTGAACACTGAAGCTTTCTTT
clone size: .
J gene: TRBJ1-1
CDR3 length: 17
D gene: .
V gene: TRBV6-2/TRBV6-3

CDR3 protein: CASSPSTGAPNYGYTF
CDR3 DNA: TGCGCCAGCAGCCCCTCGACAGGGGCCCCTAACTATGGCTACACCTTC
clone size: .
J gene: TRBJ1-2
CDR3 length: 16
D gene: TRBD1
V gene: TRBV4-1

CDR3 protein: CASSPWDRDWETQYF
CDR3 DNA: TGCGCCAGCAGCCCCTGGGACAGGGATTGGGAGACCCAGTACTTC
clone size: .
J gene: TRBJ2-5
CDR3 length: 15
D gene: TRBD1
V gene: TRBV4-3

CDR3 protein: CASSLGPPGEVTTQYF
CDR3 DNA: TGTGCCAGCAGCCTGGGTCCGCCAGGGGAGGTTACTACGCAGTATTTT
clone size: .
J gene: TRBJ2-3
CDR3 length: 16
D gene: .
V gene: TRBV2

CDR3 protein: CASSPDTSPAEAFF
CDR3 DNA: TGTGCCAGCAGCCCGGACACTTCCCCGGCTGAAGCTTTCTTT
clone size: once
J gene: TRBJ1-1
CDR3 length: 14
D gene: .
V gene: TRBV27

CDR3 protein: CASMQAAHYGYTF
CDR3 DNA: TGTGCCAGCATGCAGGCAGCCCACTATGGCTACACCTTC
clone size: once
J gene: TRBJ1-2
CDR3 length: 13
D gene: .
V gene: TRBV6-6

CDR3 protein: CASSLTRGTETQYF
CDR3 DNA: TGTGCCAGCAGCTTAACTCGAGGGACGGAGACCCAGTACTTC
clone size: .
J gene: TRBJ2-5
CDR3 length: 14
D gene: .
V gene: TRBV11-2

CDR3 protein: CASSLAGVESYEQYF
CDR3 DNA: TGTGCCAGCAGCTTGGCAGGGGTCGAATCCTACGAGCAGTACTTC
clone size: .
J gene: TRBJ2-7
CDR3 length: 15
D gene: .
V gene: TRBV5-5

CDR3 protein: CATTRGLSGNTIYF
CDR3 DNA: TGTGCCACCACCAGGGGACTCTCTGGAAACACCATATATTTT
clone size: .
J gene: TRBJ1-3
CDR3 length: 14
D gene: .
V gene: TRBV6-5

CDR3 protein: CASSLVAGRETQYF
CDR3 DNA: TGCGCCAGCAGCTTGGTCGCGGGGAGGGAGACCCAGTACTTC
clone size: .
J gene: TRBJ2-5
CDR3 length: 14
D gene: .
V gene: TRBV5-1

CDR3 protein: CATSRDRGNTEAFF
CDR3 DNA: TGTGCCACCAGCAGAGATCGGGGGAACACTGAAGCTTTCTTT
clone size: once
J gene: TRBJ1-1
CDR3 length: 14
D gene: .
V gene: TRBV15

CDR3 protein: CASSYSSQSGANVLTF
CDR3 DNA: TGTGCCAGCAGTTACTCGTCCCAGTCTGGGGCCAACGTCCTGACTTTC
clone size: .
J gene: TRBJ2-6
CDR3 length: 16
D gene: .
V gene: TRBV6-5

CDR3 protein: CASSSTASRGNTIYF
CDR3 DNA: TGTGCCAGCAGCTCCACGGCCTCGCGCGGAAACACCATATATTTT
clone size: once
J gene: TRBJ1-3
CDR3 length: 15
D gene: .
V gene: TRBV7-2

CDR3 protein: CASSPTGSSEPWVPLHF
CDR3 DNA: TGTGCCAGTTCCCCAACAGGGTCGTCTGAACCATGGGTTCCCCTCCACTTT
clone size: .
J gene: TRBJ1-6
CDR3 length: 17
D gene: .
V gene: TRBV19

CDR3 protein: CSVDTGRGETQYF
CDR3 DNA: TGCAGCGTTGATACCGGGCGGGGAGAGACCCAGTACTTC
clone size: .
J gene: TRBJ2-5
CDR3 length: 13
D gene: .
V gene: TRBV29-1

CDR3 protein: CASSITPDASRNQPQHF
CDR3 DNA: TGTGCCAGTAGTATCACCCCGGACGCATCCAGGAATCAGCCCCAGCATTTT
clone size: .
J gene: TRBJ1-5
CDR3 length: 17
D gene: .
V gene: TRBV19

CDR3 protein: CASSTGWVFRPGANVLTF
CDR3 DNA: TGTGCCAGCAGTACAGGGTGGGTCTTCCGGCCTGGGGCCAACGTCCTGACTTTC
clone size: .
J gene: TRBJ2-6
CDR3 length: 18
D gene: .
V gene: TRBV27

CDR3 protein: CASSQGQGSRFGQYF
CDR3 DNA: TGCGCCAGCAGCCAGGGACAGGGTTCACGGTTTGGGCAGTATTTT
clone size: .
J gene: TRBJ2-3
CDR3 length: 15
D gene: TRBD1
V gene: TRBV4-3